What follows is one TCR beta chain and its context. What it binds is not known. This specimen comes from a study of cytomegalovirus exposure and HLA in healthy donors. CDR1 and CDR2 from the germline V gene are MNHEY and SMNVEV (reference sequence). J was trimmed by 3 bases and V by 3 bases; bases with no gene match: 3. The CDR3 consists of 14 residues. PCR employed 60 Vbeta and 13 Jbeta primers. Clones were sequenced by immunoSEQ multiplex PCR, and TCRdb holds only the in-frame ones, with some missing. The sample features 150,000 to 200,000 clones, with almost 6.5% in its top ten. Findings and limits, study-wide: In a later analysis, at a false discovery rate of 0.05, 16,951 TCR beta sequences matched HLA alleles. Within an earlier analysis, most TCR beta V segments proved productive either about 90% or about 30% of the time. As a later analysis revealed, the rate of TCR association differed by HLA locus, with DRB1 most and HLA-C fewest.

Sequencing was performed on PBMCs. This TCR derives from a man aged 30 to 39 in good health and CMV-seronegative. The J gene is TRBJ1-1, the V gene TRBV27; TRBD1 matches 8 bases. The DNA of the CDR3 is TGTGCCAGCAGTTTCAGGGGGCGAGACACTGAAGCTTTCTTT. Residues: CASSFRGRDTEAFF.